The sample holds a few counts of the clone carrying this TCR beta chain. What it binds is not known. Other DNA sequences from this sample encode an identical CDR3 as well. The sample is drawn from a study of cytomegalovirus exposure and HLA in healthy donors. Study outcomes and limitations: Other equally common chains were less clonally expanded than HLA-associated TCR beta chains, a later analysis showed.

The length of the CDR3 is 17 residues. Trimming cost V 5 bases and J 2 bases, with 18 bases left between them. The germline gives CDR1 LNHDA, CDR2 SQIVND (reference sequence). The primer mix had 60 Vbeta and 13 Jbeta primers. Clones were read by immunoSEQ multiplex PCR, and TCRdb kept only the in-frame ones, dropping some. This table holds under 200,000 clones, roughly 80% found once. Sequencing was performed on PBMCs. The rearrangement joins TRBV19 to TRBJ2-2; D might be TRBD1 (6 bases). This receptor was taken from a male donor in good health and CMV-seropositive. CDR3 in amino acids: CASSSRAGAINTGELFF. The CDR3 DNA follows: TGTGCCAGTAGTTCCAGAGCAGGGGCAATCAACACCGGGGAGCTGTTTTTT. Variable domain in full (rest from reference TRBV19 and TRBJ2-2): DGGITQSPKYLFRKEGQNVTLSCEQNLNHDAMYWYRQDPGQGLRLIYYSQIVNDFQKGDIAEGYSVSREKKESFPLTVTSAQKNPTAFYLCASSSRAGAINTGELFFGEGSRLTVL.